This is a list of T cell receptor beta chains from one sample in a study of shared clonotypes between healthy human individuals. Produced via immunoSEQ multiplex PCR; TCRdb's table is partial and in-frame only. The data hold some 700,000 clones, with 90% observed a single time. Sequencing was done on a sample of memory CD8+ T cells from PBMCs. The receptors were gathered from a young man in good health. Some clones in this sample may be carry-over from other donors' samples. Each CDR3 is given with its conserved first and last residue. A D gene is named only where the DNA matches it firmly. Size is omitted from some rows. Given values are once, few, many or a class for expanded clones.

>TRBD2|TRBJ2-7|.|TRBV7-3
TGTGCCAGCAGCTTATCAACGGGGTTCCTGAAGGGACTAGCGCCCTACGAGCAGTACTTC
CASSLSTGFLKGLAPYEQYF
>TRBD2|TRBJ2-1|.|TRBV27
TGTGCCAGCAGCTACGATAGCGGGAACTACAATGAGCAGTTCTTC
CASSYDSGNYNEQFF
>.|TRBJ2-7|.|TRBV27
TGTGCCAGCAGTTTTCACAGGGTTGGGGAGCAGTACTTC
CASSFHRVGEQYF
>.|TRBJ1-5|.|TRBV15
TGTGCCACCAGTATGACAGTTTTCAGCAATCAGCCCCAGCATTTT
CATSMTVFSNQPQHF
>.|TRBJ2-7|once|TRBV27
TGTGCCAGCAGTATTCGGGCGACAGGTTTCTACGAGCAGTACTTC
CASSIRATGFYEQYF
>.|TRBJ2-2|.|TRBV2
TGTGCCAGCAGCCCTCTAGATTTGGCCGGGGAGCTGTTTTTT
CASSPLDLAGELFF
>.|TRBJ1-1|.|TRBV6-5
TGTGCCAGCACCCGGAGTAGGGGGACTGAAGCTTTCTTT
CASTRSRGTEAFF
>.|TRBJ1-5|.|TRBV6-1
TGTGCCAGCAGGGACCGGCTTTTGGATCAGCCCCAGCATTTT
CASRDRLLDQPQHF
>.|TRBJ2-5|.|TRBV6-5
TGTGCCAGCAGGCCCCTGGGGGAGGAGACCCAGTACTTC
CASRPLGEETQYF
>TRBD1|TRBJ2-7|.|TRBV28
TGTGCCAGCAGTTCTCCCCAGGCAGGGGGCTATGCCTACGAGCAGTACTTC
CASSSPQAGGYAYEQYF
>.|TRBJ1-1|.|TRBV6-5
TGTGCCAGCAGGTTGAGCACTGAAGCTTTCTTT
CASRLSTEAFF
>.|TRBJ1-5|.|TRBV27
TGTGCCAGCAGTCCCCGCCACGGGCCCCAGCATTTT
CASSPRHGPQHF
>.|TRBJ2-7|.|TRBV7-6
TGTGCCAGCAGCTTAGGGCAGGTCGAGCAGTACTTC
CASSLGQVEQYF
>TRBD2|TRBJ2-7|.|TRBV4-2
TGTGCCAGCAGCTCGCGCCCAGCGGGAGCCTACGAGCAGTACTTC
CASSSRPAGAYEQYF
>.|TRBJ1-4|.|TRBV27
TGTGCCAGTCGTGCGAGGGGGGTCATTGGAGAAAAACTGTTTTTT
CASRARGVIGEKLFF
>TRBD2|TRBJ2-1|.|TRBV10-2
TGCGCCAGCAGCAGCGGGAGGACTGAGCAGTTCTTC
CASSSGRTEQFF
>TRBD2|TRBJ2-3|.|TRBV13
TGTGCCAGCACCCCAGAGGCCCCTAGCGGGAGTGGAGGTACGCAGTATTTT
CASTPEAPSGSGGTQYF
>.|TRBJ2-1|.|TRBV30
TGTGCCTGGAGCCAAGGGTGGAGGAATGAGCAGTTCTTC
CAWSQGWRNEQFF
>TRBD2|TRBJ2-1|.|TRBV7-3
TGTGCCAGCAGGCGGGAGAATGAGCGCGATGAGCAGTTCTTC
CASRRENERDEQFF
>TRBD2|TRBJ2-5|.|TRBV10-2
TGCGCCAGCAGTACCACGACTAGCGGGACGGAGACCCAGTACTTC
CASSTTTSGTETQYF
>.|TRBJ2-1|.|TRBV6-1
TGTGCCAGCATCGGGGCCGGGAACTCCTACAATGAGCAGTTCTTC
CASIGAGNSYNEQFF
>TRBD2|TRBJ2-1|.|TRBV6-6
TGTGCCAGCAGCCCGACTAGCGGGGGGGGTAATGAGCAGTTCTTC
CASSPTSGGGNEQFF
>.|TRBJ2-1|once|TRBV5-1
TGCGCCAGCAGCTTGGGGGCGGTAGGTGAGCAGTTCTTC
CASSLGAVGEQFF
>.|TRBJ2-6|.|TRBV6-5
TGTGCCAGCAGTTACTTTTACTCTGGGGCCAACGTCCTGACTTTC
CASSYFYSGANVLTF
>TRBD2|TRBJ2-7|.|TRBV11-2
TGTGCCAGCAGCTTAGGCGGGAGCTACGAGCAGTACTTC
CASSLGGSYEQYF
>.|TRBJ2-2|few|TRBV27
TGTGCCAGCAGTGAGCTAGCTAGGGCCCACACCGGGGAGCTGTTTTTT
CASSELARAHTGELFF
>.|TRBJ1-2|few|TRBV9
TGTGCCAGCAGCGCCCTAGGGGTTGAGGGTGGCTACACCTTC
CASSALGVEGGYTF
>.|TRBJ1-2|.|TRBV10-3
TGTGCCATCAGTGAGTCCCGGGGGGGCTATGGCTACACCTTC
CAISESRGGYGYTF
>TRBD2|TRBJ2-1|once|TRBV5-4
TGTGCCAGCAGCACGGTAGCGGGAGGGCCCTCGGTTGAGCAGTTCTTC
CASSTVAGGPSVEQFF
>.|TRBJ1-1|.|TRBV7-9
TGTGCCAGCAGCTTAAGAAGGGGAAGAAGGACTGAAGCTTTCTTT
CASSLRRGRRTEAFF
>.|TRBJ2-3|.|TRBV9
TGTGCCAGCAGCGTAGGGGGAGGGGGCGGCACAGATACGCAGTATTTT
CASSVGGGGGTDTQYF
>.|TRBJ2-1|.|TRBV27
TGTGCCAGCAGTTTATCTGGGGGGAGCTTATCCTACAATGAGCAGTTCTTC
CASSLSGGSLSYNEQFF
>TRBD2|TRBJ2-4|.|TRBV14
TGTGCCAGCAGCCAATTAGCGGGAGAAGATAACATTCAGTACTTC
CASSQLAGEDNIQYF
>.|TRBJ1-4|.|TRBV5-5
TGTGCCAGCAGCTTGGCCCAGGGACCTCGGGCTAATGAAAAACTGTTTTTT
CASSLAQGPRANEKLFF
>TRBD2|TRBJ2-3|.|TRBV2
TGTGCCAGCCCCGGCGAGAGGGCGGGGAAGCGGGAGCTAGGGGATACGCAGTATTTT
CASPGERAGKRELGDTQYF
>TRBD1|TRBJ2-4|.|TRBV11-3
TGTGCCAGCAGCTCGCGGACAGGGTCGGCCAAAAACATTCAGTACTTC
CASSSRTGSAKNIQYF
>.|TRBJ2-2|.|TRBV12-5
TGTGCTAGTGGTTTGGTAGGGGGGCACGGGGAGCTGTTTTTT
CASGLVGGHGELFF
>TRBD1|TRBJ1-2|.|TRBV5-8
TGTGCCAGCAGTTACGTACAGGGGAACTATGGCTACACCTTC
CASSYVQGNYGYTF
>TRBD2|TRBJ2-2|.|TRBV27
TGTGCCAGCAGAAGGGGACTAGCGGGATCGAGGGGGGAGCTGTTTTTT
CASRRGLAGSRGELFF
>.|TRBJ1-2|.|TRBV28
TGTGCCAGCAGTTTGGCGACAGCCTTCATTTCCTCTATGGGCTACACCTTC
CASSLATAFISSMGYTF
>TRBD1|TRBJ2-3|.|TRBV19
TGTGCCAGTAGCCTGAGGGACAGGCTAGGAGATACGCAGTATTTT
CASSLRDRLGDTQYF
>.|TRBJ1-1|few|TRBV29-1
TGCAGCGTTGCCCCAGCTATGAACACTGAAGCTTTCTTT
CSVAPAMNTEAFF
>TRBD2|TRBJ2-1|.|TRBV5-6
TGTGCCAGCAGCTTAGGTCTAGCGGGGGAACTTGGTGAGCAGTTCTTC
CASSLGLAGELGEQFF
>.|TRBJ1-4|.|TRBV11-2
TGTGCCAGCAGCTCCAAGAATGAAAAACTGTTTTTT
CASSSKNEKLFF
>.|TRBJ2-1|.|TRBV4-1
TGCGCCAGCAGCCAGAGGACGGAGTACAATGAGCAGTTCTTC
CASSQRTEYNEQFF
>TRBD2|TRBJ2-7|.|TRBV29-1
TGCAGCGCCCGAGCGGGATCACCTCTCGAGCAGTACTTC
CSARAGSPLEQYF
>.|TRBJ2-5|.|TRBV9
TGTGCCAGCAGCGTCGACCCCCCGGGGGACACCCAGTACTTC
CASSVDPPGDTQYF
>TRBD2|TRBJ2-7|.|TRBV7-2
TGTGCCAGCAGCTTAGTAGCGGGCCGAGCCTACGAGCAGTACTTC
CASSLVAGRAYEQYF
>TRBD2|TRBJ2-7|.|TRBV6-1
TGTGCCAGTCTGGACTGGGGGGGCTCCTACGAGCAGTACTTC
CASLDWGGSYEQYF
>.|TRBJ2-3|.|TRBV4-1
TGCGCCAGCAGCCAAGGCTGGACTCGGACGAGTACAGATACGCAGTATTTT
CASSQGWTRTSTDTQYF
>TRBD1|TRBJ2-7|.|TRBV7-9
TGTGCCAGCAGCTTGGGGCAGGGGGCCCCCTACGAGCAGTACTTC
CASSLGQGAPYEQYF
>TRBD1|TRBJ2-6|.|TRBV4-2
TGTGCCAGCAGCCAAGATGGGACAGCCGACTCTGGGGCCAACGTCCTGACTTTC
CASSQDGTADSGANVLTF